These T cell receptor beta chains were read from a single sample in a study of cytomegalovirus exposure and HLA in healthy donors. Assay used: immunoSEQ multiplex PCR; TCRdb lists only in-frame clones, some missing. The repertoire has about 150,000 clones, about 83% of them found once; the top ten carry roughly an eighth. Specimen: PBMCs. Receptors originate from a man aged 40-50 years in good health and CMV-seropositive. Both conserved end residues are part of each CDR3. Each record gives: V gene, D gene, CDR3 length, J gene, clone size, CDR3 DNA, CDR3 protein. The D gene is left open where the match is weak. A clone size is listed for some rows: how often the clone was seen (once, few, many), or a class if it is expanded.

v_gene: TRBV28
d_gene: NA
len: 18
j_gene: TRBJ2-2
abundance: few
CDR3nt: TGTGCCAGCACCTACTCGGGCAGATGGGGCCGGGACACCGGGGAGCTGTTTTTT
CDR3aa: CASTYSGRWGRDTGELFF

v_gene: TRBV6-1
d_gene: NA
len: 15
j_gene: TRBJ2-7
abundance: NA
CDR3nt: TGTGCCAGCAGTGAAGGGGGCAACCACGTCTACGAGCAGTACTTC
CDR3aa: CASSEGGNHVYEQYF

v_gene: TRBV4-2
d_gene: NA
len: 15
j_gene: TRBJ2-7
abundance: NA
CDR3nt: TGTGCCAGCAGCCTGGCCGGGTCCGAGGCAGACGAGCAGTACTTC
CDR3aa: CASSLAGSEADEQYF

v_gene: TRBV10-2
d_gene: NA
len: 16
j_gene: TRBJ1-3
abundance: NA
CDR3nt: TGCGCCAGCAGTGACTACCGTAGCTCCTCTGGAAACACCATATATTTT
CDR3aa: CASSDYRSSSGNTIYF

v_gene: TRBV15
d_gene: TRBD1
len: 14
j_gene: TRBJ1-1
abundance: few
CDR3nt: TGTGCCACCAGCAGAGTTCAGGAGGGGGCAGCAGCTTTCTTT
CDR3aa: CATSRVQEGAAAFF

v_gene: TRBV29-1
d_gene: NA
len: 16
j_gene: TRBJ2-7
abundance: NA
CDR3nt: TGCAGCGTTGAAGATCGGGGCGGGGCGAGCTCCTACGAGCAGTACTTC
CDR3aa: CSVEDRGGASSYEQYF

v_gene: TRBV4-1
d_gene: NA
len: 15
j_gene: TRBJ1-1
abundance: NA
CDR3nt: TGCGCCAGCAGCCAAGTTTATCCCAGCGACACTGAAGCTTTCTTT
CDR3aa: CASSQVYPSDTEAFF

v_gene: TRBV28
d_gene: TRBD1
len: 16
j_gene: TRBJ1-5
abundance: NA
CDR3nt: TGTGCCAGCAGCAACGTATTAACAGGGGCTTATCAGCCCCAGCATTTT
CDR3aa: CASSNVLTGAYQPQHF

v_gene: TRBV2
d_gene: TRBD2
len: 16
j_gene: TRBJ2-5
abundance: NA
CDR3nt: TGTGCCAGCAGGGGACTAGCGGGAGCAAGGCAAGAGACCCAGTACTTC
CDR3aa: CASRGLAGARQETQYF

v_gene: TRBV4-2
d_gene: NA
len: 15
j_gene: TRBJ2-7
abundance: NA
CDR3nt: TGTGCCAGCAGCCAAGAGGGAGAAAGGCACTACGAGCAGTACTTC
CDR3aa: CASSQEGERHYEQYF

v_gene: TRBV14
d_gene: TRBD1
len: 16
j_gene: TRBJ2-7
abundance: NA
CDR3nt: TGTGCCAGCAGCGCCCGGGACAGGGCCCCCCAGCACGAGCAGTACTTC
CDR3aa: CASSARDRAPQHEQYF

v_gene: TRBV6-1
d_gene: TRBD1
len: 15
j_gene: TRBJ1-2
abundance: NA
CDR3nt: TGTGCCAGCAGTGAAGGGACAGGACCCCCCGGGGGCTACACCTTC
CDR3aa: CASSEGTGPPGGYTF

v_gene: TRBV7-9
d_gene: NA
len: 15
j_gene: TRBJ2-2
abundance: NA
CDR3nt: TGTGCCAGCCTAAACCTGAACCTGAACACCGGGGAGCTGTTTTTT
CDR3aa: CASLNLNLNTGELFF

v_gene: TRBV7-9
d_gene: NA
len: 16
j_gene: TRBJ2-3
abundance: once
CDR3nt: TGTGCCAGCAGCTTTGGACTCCGAAGGGGCACAGATACGCAGTATTTT
CDR3aa: CASSFGLRRGTDTQYF

v_gene: TRBV7-2
d_gene: NA
len: 13
j_gene: TRBJ2-5
abundance: NA
CDR3nt: TGTGCCAGCAGCGTACAGGGTTGGGAGACCCAGTACTTC
CDR3aa: CASSVQGWETQYF

v_gene: TRBV10-3
d_gene: TRBD2
len: 15
j_gene: TRBJ2-7
abundance: once
CDR3nt: TGTGCCATCAGCTTAGCGGGTTCCCTCTCCTACGAGCAGTACTTC
CDR3aa: CAISLAGSLSYEQYF

v_gene: TRBV28
d_gene: NA
len: 15
j_gene: TRBJ2-1
abundance: few
CDR3nt: TGTGCCAGCACCCCCTGGGGGGTATCCTACAATGAGCAGTTCTTC
CDR3aa: CASTPWGVSYNEQFF

v_gene: TRBV7-9
d_gene: NA
len: 15
j_gene: TRBJ2-1
abundance: NA
CDR3nt: TGTGCCAGCAGCTTAAGGGGGGAGGGCCTAGGGGAGCAGTTCTTC
CDR3aa: CASSLRGEGLGEQFF

v_gene: TRBV18
d_gene: NA
len: 12
j_gene: TRBJ1-2
abundance: NA
CDR3nt: TGTGCCAGCTCACAAGGGGTCCGGGGCTACACCTTC
CDR3aa: CASSQGVRGYTF

v_gene: TRBV27
d_gene: TRBD2
len: 16
j_gene: TRBJ2-7
abundance: NA
CDR3nt: TGTGCCAGCAGCGCGGCTAGCGGGAGGAGGGCGCGCGAGCAGTACTTC
CDR3aa: CASSAASGRRAREQYF

v_gene: TRBV11-2
d_gene: NA
len: 15
j_gene: TRBJ2-2
abundance: NA
CDR3nt: TGTGCCAGCCAGAGGATTCAACTGAACACCGGGGAGCTGTTTTTT
CDR3aa: CASQRIQLNTGELFF

v_gene: TRBV18
d_gene: NA
len: 17
j_gene: TRBJ1-4
abundance: few
CDR3nt: TGTGCCAGCTCACCACGGGGCTCTTTACGAACTAATGAAAAACTGTTTTTT
CDR3aa: CASSPRGSLRTNEKLFF

v_gene: TRBV2
d_gene: TRBD2
len: 16
j_gene: TRBJ2-3
abundance: NA
CDR3nt: TGTGCCACCATACCGAGCGGGAGGGTCCCCACAGATACGCAGTATTTT
CDR3aa: CATIPSGRVPTDTQYF

v_gene: TRBV11-2
d_gene: NA
len: 15
j_gene: TRBJ2-7
abundance: NA
CDR3nt: TGTGCCAGCAGCTTAGCCGGGAGCCTCTCCTACGAGCAGTACTTC
CDR3aa: CASSLAGSLSYEQYF